This entry lists 30 T cell receptor beta chains sequenced from one sample in a study of shared clonotypes between healthy human individuals. Generated by immunoSEQ multiplex PCR, the TCRdb table keeps only in-frame clones and is missing some. The data hold 2 million to 3 million clones, with roughly 93% observed a single time. Sequenced input: naive CD4+ T cells from PBMCs. Indicated subset: CD45RA+ positively selected. These TCRs come from a man aged 18 to 29 in good health. Some clones in this sample may be carry-over from other donors' samples.

V gene TRBV5-4 combines with J gene TRBJ2-1; TRBD1 matches at 10 bases. The CDR3 runs 16 residues. Germline CDR1 SGHNT, CDR2 YYREEE (reference sequence). With V trimmed by 1 base and J by 4 bases, 5 bases remained unmatched. CDR3 loop: CASSLIPGQGYNEQFF. The CDR3 DNA reads TGTGCCAGCAGCTTGATACCGGGACAGGGGTACAATGAGCAGTTCTTC.

The chain is built from TRBV14 and TRBJ2-1, with 9 bases lining up with TRBD1. The trim removed 0 bases at V and 4 bases at J, leaving 1 base unmatched. Germline V CDR1 and CDR2: SGHDN, FVKESK. There are 15 residues in the CDR3. CDR3 coding DNA: TGTGCCAGCAGCCAAGAGGGACAGGGATACAATGAGCAGTTCTTC. It yields the protein CASSQEGQGYNEQFF.

V is TRBV7-8 and J is TRBJ1-3; unclear D gene. Germline-derived CDR1 and CDR2 are SGHVS and FQNEAQ. The CDR3 has 14 amino acids. The V end was cut by 3 bases, the J end by 2 bases, with 8 bases between. The CDR3 loop is CASSLGGAGNTIYF. The CDR3 DNA reads TGTGCCAGCAGCTTGGGCGGGGCTGGAAACACCATATATTTT.

The chain has TRBV29-1 and TRBJ2-3, with a tentative D call TRBD2 (6 bases). This CDR3 contains 12 residues. V was cut by 3 bases and J by 4 bases, with 8 bases left in between. CDR1 and CDR2 from the germline V gene are SQVTM and ANQGSEA. The CDR3 loop reads CSVDGSADTQYF. For the CDR3, the DNA is TGCAGCGTTGACGGGAGCGCAGATACGCAGTATTTT.

V usage is TRBV7-8 and J usage is TRBJ2-5; 9 nucleotides line up with TRBD2. Trimming took 5 bases from V and 5 from J; bases not matched to a gene: 15. CDR1 and CDR2 from the germline V gene are SGHVS and FQNEAQ. The CDR3 totals 17 residues. CDR3 bases: TGTGCCAGCAGCCATAAAGACCGACTAGCGGCTCACGAGACCCAGTACTTC. Encoded protein: CASSHKDRLAAHETQYF.

The V gene is TRBV7-2, the J gene TRBJ1-1; TRBD1 matches at 7 bases. Germline CDR1 reads SGHTA; CDR2 reads FQGNSA. The ends lost 4 bases at V and 1 base at J; junction bases unmatched: 9. The length of the CDR3 is 16 residues. CDR3 sequence reads: CASSSRKGAANTEAFF. The CDR3 coding sequence is TGTGCCAGCAGCTCCCGTAAGGGGGCGGCGAACACTGAAGCTTTCTTT.

As DNA, the CDR3 is TGTGCCAGCAGTTTACAGCTAAACACTGAAGCTTTCTTT. Translated, it gives CASSLQLNTEAFF. The chain has TRBV2 and TRBJ1-1, with D unresolved. The CDR3 length is 13 residues. The V and J ends lost 5 bases and 2 bases respectively, with 9 bases between them. Germline values: CDR1 SNHLY, CDR2 FYNNEI. Full variable domain (missing parts from reference TRBV2 and TRBJ1-1): EPEVTQTPSHQVTQMGQEVILRCVPISNHLYFYWYRQILGQKVEFLVSFYNNEISEKSEIFDDQFSVERPDGSNFTLKIRSTKLEDSAMYFCASSLQLNTEAFFGQGTRLTVV.

The chain's CDR3 is CASRVGQRNTEAFF. The DNA of the CDR3 is TGTGCCAGCAGGGTGGGACAGAGGAACACTGAAGCTTTCTTT. The rearrangement joins TRBV28 to TRBJ1-1; 7 nucleotides agree with TRBD1. The CDR3 runs 14 residues. The junction had 5 bases not matched to a gene; V was cut back by 6 bases and J by 1 base. CDR1 and CDR2 (germline): MDHEN, SYDVKM.

As to this clone: The sample contains more than one DNA sequence encoding this CDR3. V is TRBV7-9 and J is TRBJ2-7; 9 nucleotides line up with TRBD2. The V gene end was trimmed by 5 bases and the J gene end by 2 bases; junction bases not matched to a gene: 7. Germline V gene sequence: CDR1 SEHNR, CDR2 FQNEAQ (reference sequence). CDR3 length: 15 residues. CDR3 coding DNA: TGTGCCAGCAGCCAAGGGCTAGCGGGGCCCTACGAGCAGTACTTC. Protein product: CASSQGLAGPYEQYF.

In its sample, this clone was seen once. The V call is TRBV5-1, the J call TRBJ2-1, with 12 bases aligning to TRBD2. Germline V gene lookup returns CDR1 SGHRS and CDR2 YFSETQ. The CDR3 loop spans 18 amino acids. V lost 0 bases and J lost 1; bases outside the gene matches: 5. The CDR3 nucleotides are TGCGCCAGCAGCTTGGGTCTAGCGGGAGGGAGGTCCTACAATGAGCAGTTCTTC. It translates to CASSLGLAGGRSYNEQFF.

The chain carries TRBV29-1 and TRBJ2-5; tentative D call: TRBD1 (6 bases). The DNA end is more similar to TRBJ2-7, so the J call may be wrong. The V gene's germline CDR1 is SQVTM and CDR2 ANQGSEA. The CDR3 is 12 amino acids. CDR3 nucleotides: TGCAGCGCTGGGGGCCACCGTGGCGAGCAGTACTTC. Translating gives CSAGGHRGEQYF.

This chain links TRBV7-9 with TRBJ2-3; no clear D gene. The germline V and J ends were trimmed by 5 bases and 0 bases, with 21 bases remaining between them. CDR3 length: 18 residues. Per the germline V gene, CDR1 is SEHNR and CDR2 is FQNEAQ (reference sequence). The CDR3: CASSPRRTPFSSTDTQYF. Written as DNA, the CDR3 is TGTGCCAGCAGCCCAAGGAGAACCCCTTTCTCTAGCACAGATACGCAGTATTTT. The full variable domain, its missing parts supplied by reference TRBV7-9 and TRBJ2-3, is DTGVSQNPRHKITKRGQNVTFRCDPISEHNRLYWYRQTLGQGPEFLTYFQNEAQLEKSRLLSDRFSAERPKGSFSTLEIQRTEQGDSAMYLCASSPRRTPFSSTDTQYFGPGTRLTVL.

The chain couples TRBV28 to TRBJ1-1; D unresolved. Germline V gene data show CDR1 as MDHEN and CDR2 as SYDVKM. This CDR3 is built from 14 residues. V was cut by 1 base and J by 3 bases, with 9 bases left in between. The CDR3 sequence is CASSLFTEYTEAFF. The CDR3 DNA reads TGTGCCAGCAGTTTATTTACGGAGTACACTGAAGCTTTCTTT.

This chain joins TRBV9 and TRBJ2-1; 9 bases are a match to TRBD2. The CDR3 sequence is 17 residues long. CDR1 is SGDLS, CDR2 YYNGEE, per germline. V shed 2 bases and J 3 bases; nucleotides not matched to a gene: 9. The CDR3 is CASSVVAGGNYYNEQFF. The CDR3 DNA reads as TGTGCCAGCAGCGTCGTCGCGGGAGGGAATTACTACAATGAGCAGTTCTTC.

Notes on this clone: The same CDR3 can be traced to other DNA sequences in this sample. The chain is built from TRBV6-5 and TRBJ2-2; D not resolved. This CDR3 region has 13 residues. V gave up 5 bases and J gave up 2 bases, with 6 bases separating them. The germline V gene has CDR1 MNHEY and CDR2 SVGAGI. For the CDR3, the DNA is TGTGCCAGCAGTCCCCTCAACACCGGGGAGCTGTTTTTT. The encoded protein is CASSPLNTGELFF.

This rearrangement joins TRBV5-1 to TRBJ2-1; D might be TRBD1 (6 bases). The CDR3 runs 14 residues. Looked up from germline, CDR1 is SGHRS and CDR2 is YFSETQ. Trimming took 5 bases from V and 3 from J, leaving 12 bases between them. The CDR3 DNA reads TGCGCCAGCAGTTTAACAGGGATCTACAATGAGCAGTTCTTC. As protein: CASSLTGIYNEQFF.

The chain uses TRBV6-5 and TRBJ2-4, with D tentatively TRBD1 (6 bases). Germline V gives CDR1 MNHEY, CDR2 SVGAGI. This CDR3 is built from 15 residues. Trimming cost V 10 bases and J 6 bases, with 22 bases left between them. In nucleotides, the CDR3 is TGTGCCACCCAAGTAACAGGGTCCCTAGGAAACATTCAGTACTTC. As protein: CATQVTGSLGNIQYF.

V gene TRBV7-8 combines with J gene TRBJ2-5, with a tentative D call TRBD2 (6 bases). The CDR3 has 16 residues. CDR1 is SGHVS and CDR2 is FQNEAQ in the germline V gene. V was shortened by 5 bases and J by 2 bases, with 18 bases between the two germline ends. The chain's CDR3 is CASSRRVYGGQETQYF. The CDR3 coding sequence is TGTGCCAGCAGCCGGAGGGTCTATGGGGGGCAAGAGACCCAGTACTTC.

The chain employs TRBV19 and TRBJ2-1; D possibly corresponds to TRBD2 (5 bases). The V gene's germline CDR1 is LNHDA and CDR2 SQIVND (reference sequence). The length of the CDR3 is 17 residues. Deletions cut 7 bases from V and 2 bases from J, with 21 bases between. The CDR3 sequence: CASTSRVGSRAYNEQFF. The DNA of the CDR3 is TGTGCCAGTACCTCAAGGGTAGGGTCGAGGGCCTACAATGAGCAGTTCTTC.

V and J are TRBV27 and TRBJ2-7; TRBD1 agrees at 9 bases. This CDR3 has 16 amino acids. CDR1 and CDR2 (germline): MNHEY, SMNVEV (reference sequence). With 5 bases clipped from V and 2 bases from J, the junction kept 10 bases outside the gene matches. The CDR3 nucleotides are TGTGCCAGCAGTCCCCTGGGACAGGGAAAAACCTACGAGCAGTACTTC. It encodes CASSPLGQGKTYEQYF.

This rearrangement joins TRBV9 to TRBJ2-1; the D is unclear. CDR3 size: 14 residues. Germline CDR1 SGDLS, CDR2 YYNGEE. V shed 4 bases and J shed 7 bases, with 15 bases lying between them. CDR3 sequence: CASSPTLAQNEQFF. Here the CDR3 DNA reads TGTGCCAGCAGCCCGACATTGGCTCAGAATGAGCAGTTCTTC.

The chain employs TRBV7-2 and TRBJ2-1, with a weak D call TRBD2 (6 bases). Between the trimmed V and J ends, which lost 2 bases and 3 bases, there was a span of 14 bases. The CDR3 spans 16 residues. Germline CDR1 SGHTA, CDR2 FQGNSA. CDR3 sequence: CASSLKGLASYNEQFF. The CDR3 nucleotides are TGTGCCAGCAGCTTAAAAGGCCTAGCGAGCTACAATGAGCAGTTCTTC.

This clone was seen a single time. The V call is TRBV2, the J call TRBJ2-5, with D maybe TRBD1 (5 bases). Germline V gives CDR1 SNHLY, CDR2 FYNNEI. This CDR3 spans 15 amino acids. V was pared by 7 bases and J by 1 base, with 16 bases between. DNA for the CDR3: TGTGCCAGCATGAGAAGGGGTCCGGGCCAAGAGACCCAGTACTTC. Protein product: CASMRRGPGQETQYF.

This clone was seen a single time. The J gene is TRBJ2-2, the V gene TRBV14, with TRBD2 identical over 7 bases. The CDR3 spans 17 residues. V lost 0 bases, J lost 4 bases, and 8 bases stayed unmatched. CDR1 and CDR2 from the germline V gene are SGHDN and FVKESK. In nucleotides, the CDR3 is TGTGCCAGCAGCCAAGACCGGCTAGCGGAGATCACCGGGGAGCTGTTTTTT. Encoded protein: CASSQDRLAEITGELFF.

The chain couples TRBV7-3 to TRBJ1-2; 7 bases line up with TRBD1. This CDR3 has 12 amino acids. With V trimmed by 11 bases and J by 2 bases, 5 bases remained unmatched. Germline V CDR1 and CDR2: SGHTA, FQGTGA. CDR3 sequence reads: CAGQDRNYGYTF. CDR3 bases: TGTGCCGGACAGGACAGGAACTATGGCTACACCTTC.

The chain couples TRBV15 to TRBJ2-3; D gene uncertain. V lost 0 bases and J lost 5, with 9 bases in between. CDR1 and CDR2 from the germline V gene are LNHNV and YYDKDF (reference sequence). This CDR3 comprises 14 residues. CDR3 in amino acids: CATSRDFRVDTQYF. The CDR3 DNA reads TGTGCCACCAGCAGAGATTTCCGTGTAGATACGCAGTATTTT. Together with reference TRBV15 and TRBJ2-3, the CDR3 gives the full variable domain: DAMVIQNPRYQVTQFGKPVTLSCSQTLNHNVMYWYQQKSSQAPKLLFHYYDKDFNNEADTPDNFQSRRPNTSFCFLDIRSPGLGDTAMYLCATSRDFRVDTQYFGPGTRLTVL.

Points on this clone: Other DNA sequences in the sample encode the same CDR3. The rearrangement uses TRBV28 and TRBJ2-5, with 8 bases matching TRBD2. V trimming: 4 bases; J trimming: 4 bases; junction bases outside the gene matches: 2. Germline lookup yields CDR1 MDHEN and CDR2 SYDVKM. The CDR3 has 13 amino acids. CDR3: CASSSGGGETQYF. CDR3 DNA: TGTGCCAGCAGTTCCGGGGGGGGAGAGACCCAGTACTTC.

The chain couples TRBV9 to TRBJ1-1; the D is unclear. The V end lost 3 bases, the J end lost 0 bases, and 9 bases lay between the germline ends. The CDR3 length is 14 residues. The V gene's germline CDR1 is SGDLS and CDR2 YYNGEE. The CDR3 region is CASSALTVNTEAFF. CDR3 sequence (DNA): TGTGCCAGCAGCGCCCTCACGGTGAACACTGAAGCTTTCTTT.

The chain couples TRBV5-1 to TRBJ2-1, with 12 bases fitting TRBD2. V trimming: 1 base; J trimming: 1 base; junction bases outside the gene matches: 9. Germline lookup yields CDR1 SGHRS and CDR2 YFSETQ. This CDR3 has 19 residues. The CDR3 DNA sequence: TGCGCCAGCAGCTTGAGGCTAGCGGGAGGGCTAGGGTCCTACAATGAGCAGTTCTTC. Amino acids: CASSLRLAGGLGSYNEQFF.

About this clone: This CDR3 is also generated by other DNA sequences in the sample. This chain links TRBV11-2 with TRBJ2-1; 8 bases align to TRBD2. V lost 5 bases, J lost 5 bases, and 8 bases stayed unmatched. CDR3 size: 15 residues. CDR1 and CDR2 from the germline V gene are SGHAT and FQNNGV. This chain's CDR3 is CASSLTAGGNNEQFF. CDR3 bases: TGTGCCAGCAGCCTCACCGCGGGAGGAAACAATGAGCAGTTCTTC.